The TCR beta chain described here comes from a study of blood T cell repertoires in COVID-19 (dated by TCRdb to 2018 to 2021). Broadly, across the study: The collaborator samples originated in the United States, Italy and Spain and spanned the acute and convalescent phases of COVID-19. The material from the prospective study consisted of cDNA or gDNA derived from T cells, B-cell-depleted T cells, or PBMCs. The dataset comprised deeply sampled blood TCRbeta repertoires from subjects exposed to, actively infected with, or recovered from COVID-19. The repertoires were released in a freely available public database meant as a resource for research on the immune response to SARS-CoV-2. The samples were drawn from two sources: the first 160 participants of the ongoing ImmuneRACE study, and 1,000 to 1,500 subjects contributed by 6 global collaborators. A de-identified subject ID, COVID-19 status, age in years and sex were almost always included in the sample metadata. HLA class I and class II types, where available, came from metadata supplied by the sample provider rather than from assay-based typing. Points the paper makes about the study in general: The quantity of clinical and demographic metadata differed by source and by participant and was supplied without curation.

Whole blood was collected in K2EDTA tubes by collaborating institutions according to the institutions' own protocols. For TCRbeta analysis, collaborators shipped samples in one of three forms: frozen whole blood, isolated PBMCs, or DNA extracted from either of those sample types. As concerns this clone: Its antigen specificity is not known. Qualities for individual bases were not recorded, and no much larger clone is one base off.

The immunoSEQ Assay, a bias-controlled multiplex PCR, was used to amplify TCRbeta CDR3 regions from genomic DNA. Under the source paper's analysis protocol: Nucleated cell counts per sample were estimated from amplification of reference gene primers within the assay. To quantify the absolute abundance of each unique TCRbeta CDR3 rearrangement, sequence reads were collapsed and filtered. Productive Simpson clonality was computed per sample as the square root of Simpson's diversity index over productive rearrangements. TCRdb's version of the immuneACCESS table is confined to in-frame rearrangements and falls short of the full clone set. An unresolved V gene accounts for under half of the shortfall where checked; the remainder is of unknown origin. V and J calls and clone size follow that table, whereas D and trimming were derived from the DNA. The sample records tens of thousands of clones, around 83% of which are singletons. Over 25% of the sample goes to the ten largest clones.

The junction shows trimming of 6 bases on V and 0 bases on J, plus 12 bases between the germline ends. Reading the germline V gene (reference sequence) gives CDR1 LNHDA and CDR2 SQIVND. The CDR3 contains 15 residues, cysteine and phenylalanine counted. CDR3 DNA is the only sequence kept; it has 45 bases, read in frame from the first base. This receptor chain uses TRBV19 and TRBJ1-3; the D gene is not confidently resolved. Specimen: peripheral blood. The TCR comes from a man between 65 and 80 years old with acute or convalescent COVID-19. CDR3 protein: CASSPSGFSGNTIYF. The base sequence is TGTGCCAGTAGCCCGTCCGGGTTCTCTGGAAACACCATATATTTT. Extended through the reference TRBV19 and TRBJ1-3 proteins, this CDR3 yields the full variable domain: DGGITQSPKYLFRKEGQNVTLSCEQNLNHDAMYWYRQDPGQGLRLIYYSQIVNDFQKGDIAEGYSVSREKKESFPLTVTSAQKNPTAFYLCASSPSGFSGNTIYFGEGSWLTVV.